This record concerns one T cell receptor (beta chain) sequence. Its antigen is undetermined. This sample is drawn from a study of T cell responses to AZD1222 COVID-19 vaccine. Overall study findings and caveats: CD4 TCRs covered the whole spike, strongest at regions 160-218 and 743-854. Donor demographics were predominantly white British with a female majority; clonal diversity may be underestimated.

The protocol was immunoSEQ multiplex PCR, while the TCRdb copy is restricted to in-frame clones and leaves out a portion. Of 150,000 or so clones listed, 80% to 95% are singletons. Germline V gene data show CDR1 as MDHEN and CDR2 as SYDVKM. Trimming pared 2 bases from V and 0 bases from J, leaving 11 bases between. The length of the CDR3 is 15 residues. The source of this sequence is an adult in good health. Sequenced here: peripheral blood, sampled on day 0 of AZD1222 vaccination. The chain recombines TRBV28 with TRBJ2-7; D is undetermined. The CDR3 spells CASSLPDTISYEQYF. CDR3 nucleotide sequence: TGTGCCAGCAGTTTACCTGACACGATCTCCTACGAGCAGTACTTC.